This T cell receptor beta chain was sequenced for a study of tumor-infiltrating lymphocytes in localized non-small cell lung cancer. Germline CDR1 reads LGHNA; CDR2 reads YSLEER. This CDR3 is 13 amino acids long. Deletions cut 5 bases from V and 15 bases from J, with 17 bases between. Profiling relied on immunoSEQ multiplex PCR, and the TCRdb table lists in-frame clones only, not all of them. The sample lists approximately 17,000 clones, approximately 79% occurring once. The source material was lung tumor tissue. The clonotype comes from a human donor with non-small cell lung cancer. The chain employs TRBV4-3 and TRBJ1-6, with D possibly being TRBD1 (5 bases). Here the CDR3 reads CASSASGSGLLHF. CDR3 nucleotides: TGCGCCAGCAGCGCCTCGGGGTCGGGGCTCCTCCACTTT.